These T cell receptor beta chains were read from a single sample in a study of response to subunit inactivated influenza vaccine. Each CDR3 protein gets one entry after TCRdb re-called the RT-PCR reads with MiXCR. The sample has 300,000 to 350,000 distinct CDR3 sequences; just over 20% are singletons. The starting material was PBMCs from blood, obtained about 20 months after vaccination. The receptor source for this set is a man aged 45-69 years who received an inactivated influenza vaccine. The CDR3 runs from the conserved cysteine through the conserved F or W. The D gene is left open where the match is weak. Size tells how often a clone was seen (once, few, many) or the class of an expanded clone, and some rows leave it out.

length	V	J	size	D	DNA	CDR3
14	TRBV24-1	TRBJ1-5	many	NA	TGTGCCACCAGTGATTTCAACGGGAATCAGCCCCAGCATTTT	CATSDFNGNQPQHF
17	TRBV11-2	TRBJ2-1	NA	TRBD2	TGTGCCAGCTACCCCGGGAGCGGGAGGATCTCCTACAATGAGCAGTTCTTC	CASYPGSGRISYNEQFF
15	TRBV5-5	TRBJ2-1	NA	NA	TGTGCCACTGGAGGGGAGCTTGACAGACTCAATGAGCAGTTCTTC	CATGGELDRLNEQFF
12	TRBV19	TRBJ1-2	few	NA	TGTGCCAGTAGTATGAGGGGGTCTGGCTACACCTTC	CASSMRGSGYTF
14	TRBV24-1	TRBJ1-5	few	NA	TGTGCCACCAGAAGGGCGGGCCGCAATCAGCCCCAGCATTTT	CATRRAGRNQPQHF
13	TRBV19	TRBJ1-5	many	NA	TGTGCCAGTAGTAAAAACTCGGGGCAGCCCCAGCATTTT	CASSKNSGQPQHF
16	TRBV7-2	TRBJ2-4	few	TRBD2	TGTGCCAGCAGCTCAGGACTAGCGGGAGAGGGGAACATTCAGTACTTC	CASSSGLAGEGNIQYF
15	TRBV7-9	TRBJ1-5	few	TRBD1	TGTGCCAGCAGCTTGGTCGGGACAGACAATCAGCCCCAGCATTTT	CASSLVGTDNQPQHF
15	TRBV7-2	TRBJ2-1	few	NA	TGTGCCAGCAGCTCAGGGGGCACTAGCGCTAATGAGCAGTTCTTC	CASSSGGTSANEQFF
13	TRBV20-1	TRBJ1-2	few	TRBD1	TGCAGTGCTAAGGCAGGACAGGGAGGAGGCTACACCTTC	CSAKAGQGGGYTF
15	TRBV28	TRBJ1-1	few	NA	TGTGCCAGCAGTAATACTCCAGGGGACAACACTGAAGCTTTCTTT	CASSNTPGDNTEAFF
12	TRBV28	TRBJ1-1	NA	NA	TGTGCCAGCAGTTTCAGGGCCACTGAAGCTTTCTTT	CASSFRATEAFF
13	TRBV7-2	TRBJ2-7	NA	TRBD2	TGTGCCAGCGGACTAGCCGAAGCCTACGAGCAGTACTTC	CASGLAEAYEQYF
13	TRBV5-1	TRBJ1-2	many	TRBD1	TGTGCCAGCAGTCCCGGGACAGGCTATGGCTACACCTTC	CASSPGTGYGYTF
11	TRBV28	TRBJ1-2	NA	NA	TGTGCCAGCGCGATGGGAGGCGGCTACACCTTC	CASAMGGGYTF
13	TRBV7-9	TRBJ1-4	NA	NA	TGTGCCAGCAGCCTGGACAGCAATGAAAAACTGTTTTTT	CASSLDSNEKLFF
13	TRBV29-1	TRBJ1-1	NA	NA	TGCAGCGTTGACAGGAATATGAACACTGAAGCTTTCTTT	CSVDRNMNTEAFF
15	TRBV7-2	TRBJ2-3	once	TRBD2	TGTGCCAGCAGCGGCGGGGGGGCTAACACAGATACGCAGTATTTT	CASSGGGANTDTQYF
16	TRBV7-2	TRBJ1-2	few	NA	TGTGCCAGCAGGGGGGGGCAGACATTATCTAACTATGGCTACACCTTC	CASRGGQTLSNYGYTF
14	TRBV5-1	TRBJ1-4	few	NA	TGCGCCAGCAGCTCTGACAGCTACAATGAAAAACTGTTTTTT	CASSSDSYNEKLFF
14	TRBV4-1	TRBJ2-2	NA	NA	TGCGCCAGCAGCCCTTGGGACAACACCGGGGAGCTGTTTTTT	CASSPWDNTGELFF
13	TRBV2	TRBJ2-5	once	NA	TGTGCCAGCAATGCCGGGACCAGAGAGACCCAGTACTTC	CASNAGTRETQYF
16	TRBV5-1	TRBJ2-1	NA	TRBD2	TGCGCCAGCAGCTTAGGACTAGCGGGAGCCCACAATGAGCAGTTCTTC	CASSLGLAGAHNEQFF
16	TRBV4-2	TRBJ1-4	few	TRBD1	TGTGCCAGCAGCCAGTCCAGGACAGGGGATGGAGAAAAACTGTTTTTT	CASSQSRTGDGEKLFF
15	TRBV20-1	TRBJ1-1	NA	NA	TGCAGTGCTAGAAAACAGGGTGGGGGGAACACTGAAGCTTTCTTT	CSARKQGGGNTEAFF
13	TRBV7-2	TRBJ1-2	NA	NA	TGTGCCAGCAGTCCAAGTCAGGGGATTGGCTACACCTTC	CASSPSQGIGYTF
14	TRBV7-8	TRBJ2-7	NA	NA	TGTGCCAGCAGCTTCCTAGGGGTGAACTACGAGCAGTACTTC	CASSFLGVNYEQYF
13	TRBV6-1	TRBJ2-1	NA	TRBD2	TGTGCCAGCAGTAGGACTAGACTAGATGAGCAGTTCTTC	CASSRTRLDEQFF
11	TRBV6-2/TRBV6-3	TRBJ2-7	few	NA	TGTGCCACCAGCGGTGCCCTCGAGCAGTACTTC	CATSGALEQYF
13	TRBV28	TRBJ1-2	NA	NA	TGTGCCAGCAGTCAGACAGGCCACTATGGCTACACCTTC	CASSQTGHYGYTF
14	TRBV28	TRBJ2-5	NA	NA	TGTGCCAGCAGTGCAACAGGGTACCCAGAGACCCAGTACTTC	CASSATGYPETQYF
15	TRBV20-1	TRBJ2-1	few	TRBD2	TGCAGTCTCAGGCTTGGCGGGAGGGATCACAATGAGCAGTTCTTC	CSLRLGGRDHNEQFF
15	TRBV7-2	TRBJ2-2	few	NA	TGTGCCAGCAGCTTGTTAGGTTTGAACACCGGGGAGCTGTTTTTT	CASSLLGLNTGELFF
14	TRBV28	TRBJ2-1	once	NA	TGTGCCAGCAGTGTTACGTATTTGGGCAATGAGCAGTTCTTC	CASSVTYLGNEQFF
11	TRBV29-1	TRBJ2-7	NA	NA	TGCAGCGTTCTAGGGACCTACGAGCAGTACTTC	CSVLGTYEQYF
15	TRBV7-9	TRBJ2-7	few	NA	TGTGCCAGCAGCTTAGGTGTCAGTAGCATCTACGAGCAGTACTTC	CASSLGVSSIYEQYF
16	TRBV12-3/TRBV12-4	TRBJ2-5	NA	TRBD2	TGTGCCAGCAGTTTGACTAGCGGGGGGGCCGGAAAGACCCAGTACTTC	CASSLTSGGAGKTQYF
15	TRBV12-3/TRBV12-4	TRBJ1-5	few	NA	TGTGCCAGCAGTTTAAGTGGGTCAGCTAATCAGCCCCAGCATTTT	CASSLSGSANQPQHF
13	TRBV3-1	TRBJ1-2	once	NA	TGTGCCAGCAGCCAAGAGGGGAATCGTGGCTACACCTTC	CASSQEGNRGYTF
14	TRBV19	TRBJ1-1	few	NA	TGTGCCAGTAGTATTGGCCTCAAGTCGGCTGAAGCTTTCTTT	CASSIGLKSAEAFF
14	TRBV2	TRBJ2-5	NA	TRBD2	TGTGCCAGCAGATCGGGACTAGCGAAAGAGACCCAGTACTTC	CASRSGLAKETQYF
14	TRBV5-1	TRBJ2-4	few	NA	TGCGCCAGCAGCTTGGAAGCGGAGGGAAACATTCAGTACTTC	CASSLEAEGNIQYF
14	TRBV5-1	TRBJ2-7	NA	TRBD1	TGCGCCAGCAGCGGGACAGGTCCCCTTTACGAGCAGTACTTC	CASSGTGPLYEQYF
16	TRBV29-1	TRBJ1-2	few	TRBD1	TGCAGCGTTGAAGACGGGACAGGGATAGCTAACTATGGCTACACCTTC	CSVEDGTGIANYGYTF
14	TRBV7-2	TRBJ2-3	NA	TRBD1	TGTGCCAGCAGCCCACAGGGGCCCACAGATACGCAGTATTTT	CASSPQGPTDTQYF